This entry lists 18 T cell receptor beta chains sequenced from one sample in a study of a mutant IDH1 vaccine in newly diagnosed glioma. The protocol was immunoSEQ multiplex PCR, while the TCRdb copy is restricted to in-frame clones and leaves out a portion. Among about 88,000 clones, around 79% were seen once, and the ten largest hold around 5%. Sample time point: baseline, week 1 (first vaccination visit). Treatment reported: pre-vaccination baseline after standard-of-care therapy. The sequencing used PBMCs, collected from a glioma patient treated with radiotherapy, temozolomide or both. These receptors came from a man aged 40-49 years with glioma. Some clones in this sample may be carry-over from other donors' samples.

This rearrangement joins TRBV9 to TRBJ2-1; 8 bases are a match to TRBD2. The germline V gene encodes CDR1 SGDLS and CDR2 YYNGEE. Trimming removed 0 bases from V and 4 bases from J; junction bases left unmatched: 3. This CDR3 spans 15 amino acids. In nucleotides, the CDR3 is TGTGCCAGCAGCGTAGCGGTAGCGGGGTACAATGAGCAGTTCTTC. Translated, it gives CASSVAVAGYNEQFF. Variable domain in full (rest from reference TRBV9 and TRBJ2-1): DSGVTQTPKHLITATGQRVTLRCSPRSGDLSVYWYQQSLDQGLQFLIQYYNGEERAKGNILERFSAQQFPDLHSELNLSSLELGDSALYFCASSVAVAGYNEQFFGPGTRLTVL.

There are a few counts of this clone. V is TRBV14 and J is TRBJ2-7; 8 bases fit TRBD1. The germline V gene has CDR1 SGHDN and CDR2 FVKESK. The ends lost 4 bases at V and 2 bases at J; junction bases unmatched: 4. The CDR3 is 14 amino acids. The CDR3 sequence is CASSPRTGPYEQYF. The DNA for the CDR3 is TGTGCCAGCAGCCCAAGGACAGGGCCCTACGAGCAGTACTTC.

This CDR3 reads CASSLSRVDGELFF. DNA of the CDR3: TGCGCCAGCAGCCTCTCCAGGGTGGACGGGGAGCTGTTTTTT. The rearrangement joins TRBV4-1 to TRBJ2-2, with D tentatively TRBD1 (5 bases). Germline V CDR1 and CDR2: MGHRA, YSYEKL. This CDR3 has 14 residues. Trimming cost V 4 bases and J 7 bases, with 13 bases left between them.

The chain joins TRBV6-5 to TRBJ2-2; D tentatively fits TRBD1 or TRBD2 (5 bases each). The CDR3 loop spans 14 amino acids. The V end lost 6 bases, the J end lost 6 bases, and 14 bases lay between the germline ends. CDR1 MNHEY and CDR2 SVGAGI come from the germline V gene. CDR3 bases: TGTGCCAGCAGCCGAATGGGGGAACCCGGGGAGCTGTTTTTT. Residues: CASSRMGEPGELFF.

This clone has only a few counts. The CDR3 protein is CAIPGPSNQPQHF. The CDR3 nucleotides are TGTGCCATTCCGGGACCGAGCAATCAGCCCCAGCATTTT. V is TRBV6-7 and J is TRBJ1-5, with D tentatively TRBD1 (5 bases). TRBV6-7 is known as an ORF, though its function is uncertain. V was clipped by 10 bases and J by 1 base, with 11 bases between them. The CDR3 totals 13 residues.

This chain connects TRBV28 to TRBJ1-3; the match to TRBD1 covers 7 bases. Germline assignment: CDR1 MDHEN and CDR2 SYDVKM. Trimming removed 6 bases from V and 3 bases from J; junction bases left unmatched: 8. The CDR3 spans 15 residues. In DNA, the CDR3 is TGTGCCAGCAGCCCGGGACAGACCCTTGGAAACACCATATATTTT. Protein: CASSPGQTLGNTIYF.

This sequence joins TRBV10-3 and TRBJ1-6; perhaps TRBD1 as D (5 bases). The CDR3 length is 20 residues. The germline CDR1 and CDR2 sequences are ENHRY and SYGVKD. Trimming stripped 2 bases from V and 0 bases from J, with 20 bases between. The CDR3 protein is CAISEGLGRGLSSYNSPLHF. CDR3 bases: TGTGCCATCAGTGAGGGGTTAGGTCGGGGGTTAAGCTCCTATAATTCACCCCTCCACTTT.

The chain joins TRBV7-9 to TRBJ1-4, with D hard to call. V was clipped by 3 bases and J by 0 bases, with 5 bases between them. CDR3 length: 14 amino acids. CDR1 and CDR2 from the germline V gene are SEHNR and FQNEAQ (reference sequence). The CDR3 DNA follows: TGTGCCAGCAGCTTCGGAACAACTAATGAAAAACTGTTTTTT. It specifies CASSFGTTNEKLFF.

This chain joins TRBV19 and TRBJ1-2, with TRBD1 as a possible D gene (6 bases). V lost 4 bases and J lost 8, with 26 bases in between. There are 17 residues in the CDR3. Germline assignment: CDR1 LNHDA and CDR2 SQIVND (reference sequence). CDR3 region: CASSNTGIDLTGRGYTF. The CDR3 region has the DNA TGTGCCAGTAGTAATACAGGGATAGATTTGACGGGTCGAGGCTACACCTTC.

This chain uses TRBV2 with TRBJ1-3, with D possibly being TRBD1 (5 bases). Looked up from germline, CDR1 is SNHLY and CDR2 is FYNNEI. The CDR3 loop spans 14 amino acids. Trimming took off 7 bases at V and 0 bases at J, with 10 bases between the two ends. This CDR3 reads CASKSGNSGNTIYF. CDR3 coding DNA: TGTGCCAGCAAGTCAGGGAACTCTGGAAACACCATATATTTT.

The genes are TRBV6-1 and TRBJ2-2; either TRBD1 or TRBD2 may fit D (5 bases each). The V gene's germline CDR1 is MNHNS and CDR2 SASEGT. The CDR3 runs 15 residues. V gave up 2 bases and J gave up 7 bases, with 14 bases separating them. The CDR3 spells CASSEYGTARGELFF. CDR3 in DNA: TGTGCCAGCAGTGAATACGGGACCGCTCGCGGGGAGCTGTTTTTT.

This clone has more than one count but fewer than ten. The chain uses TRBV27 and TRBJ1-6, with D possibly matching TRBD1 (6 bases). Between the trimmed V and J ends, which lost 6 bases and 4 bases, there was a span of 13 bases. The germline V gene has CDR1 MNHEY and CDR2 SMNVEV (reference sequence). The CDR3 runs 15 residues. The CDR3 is CASSRPQGYNSPLHF. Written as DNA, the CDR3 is TGTGCCAGCAGCCGACCCCAGGGGTATAATTCACCCCTCCACTTT.

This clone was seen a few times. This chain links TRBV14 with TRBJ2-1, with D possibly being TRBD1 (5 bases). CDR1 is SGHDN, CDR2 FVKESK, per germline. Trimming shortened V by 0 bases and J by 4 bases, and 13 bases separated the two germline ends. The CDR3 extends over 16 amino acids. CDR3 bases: TGTGCCAGCAGCCAAGACCATGGGGCGCGGTACAATGAGCAGTTCTTC. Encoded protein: CASSQDHGARYNEQFF.

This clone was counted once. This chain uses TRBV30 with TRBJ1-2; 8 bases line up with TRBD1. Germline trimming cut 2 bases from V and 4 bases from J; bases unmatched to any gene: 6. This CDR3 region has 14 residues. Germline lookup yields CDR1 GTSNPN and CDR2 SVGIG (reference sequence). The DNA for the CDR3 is TGTGCCTGGAGTAGGGCAGGGGGCTCCTATGGCTACACCTTC. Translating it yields CAWSRAGGSYGYTF.

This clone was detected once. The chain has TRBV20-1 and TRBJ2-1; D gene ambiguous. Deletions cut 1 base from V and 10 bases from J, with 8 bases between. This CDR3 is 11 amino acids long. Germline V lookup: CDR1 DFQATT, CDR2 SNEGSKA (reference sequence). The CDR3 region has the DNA TGCAGTGCTAGAGGCAGTGGGGAGCAGTTCTTC. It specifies CSARGSGEQFF.

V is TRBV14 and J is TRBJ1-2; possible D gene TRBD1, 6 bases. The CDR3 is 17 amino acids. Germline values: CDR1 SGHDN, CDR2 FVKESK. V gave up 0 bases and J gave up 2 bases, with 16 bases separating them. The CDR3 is CASSQEWRGQGNYGYTF. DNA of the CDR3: TGTGCCAGCAGCCAAGAGTGGCGGGGGCAGGGGAACTATGGCTACACCTTC.

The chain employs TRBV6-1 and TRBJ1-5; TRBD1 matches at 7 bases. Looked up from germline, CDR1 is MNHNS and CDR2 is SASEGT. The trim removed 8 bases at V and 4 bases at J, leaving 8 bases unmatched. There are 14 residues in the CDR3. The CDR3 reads CASALGTVNQPQHF. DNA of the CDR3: TGTGCCAGCGCCCTTGGGACAGTAAATCAGCCCCAGCATTTT.

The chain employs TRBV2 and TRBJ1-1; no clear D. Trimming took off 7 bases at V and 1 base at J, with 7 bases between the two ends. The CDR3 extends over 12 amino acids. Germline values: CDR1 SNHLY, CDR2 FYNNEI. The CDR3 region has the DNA TGTGCCAGCATCGGAGGGAACACTGAAGCTTTCTTT. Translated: CASIGGNTEAFF.